Presented here are 21 T cell receptor delta chains from one specimen sequenced in a study of gamma-delta chains in newborns, infants, children. TCRdb re-processed the reads via CATT. The sample consists of thousands of delta-chain clones, around 2% of them appearing once. The sample comprised blood. The source is a child who was a newborn, infant or young child, either healthy, febrile or measles-vaccinated (not recorded which).

This clone is categorized as medium-sized. A far more abundant clone sits one base away, making this likely a read error. Within the sample, other DNA sequences also encode this same CDR3. The chain recombines TRDV2 with TRDJ2, with 10 nucleotides matching TRDD3. CDR3 length: 14 residues. The germline V gene encodes CDR1 GEAIGNYY and CDR2 EKD. Germline trimming cut 7 bases from V and 5 bases from J; bases unmatched to any gene: 6. CDR3 sequence: CACDVLGDTAQLFF. CDR3 coding DNA: TGTGCCTGCGACGTACTGGGGGATACAGCACAACTCTTCTTT.

This clone was detected only a few times. Since a much larger clone is just one base distant, this may be a read error. The sample holds other DNA sequences that translate to the same CDR3. This chain connects TRDV2 to TRDJ3; TRDD3 matches 12 bases. CDR1 is GEAIGNYY and CDR2 is EKD in the germline V gene. The CDR3 spans 20 residues. CDR3: CACDTATGGYSSWDTRQMFF. The CDR3 DNA reads as TGTGCTTGTGACACCGCAACTGGGGGATACTCCTCCTGGGACACCCGACAGATGTTTTTC.

This clone came up many times. V gene TRDV2 combines with J gene TRDJ3; D remains unclear. V lost 0 bases and J lost 0, with 8 bases in between. The CDR3 consists of 17 residues. Germline V gene data show CDR1 as GEAIGNYY and CDR2 as EKD. The CDR3 DNA is TGTGCCTGTGACACCTACTCTAGCTCCTGGGACACCCGACAGATGTTTTTC. Translation: CACDTYSSSWDTRQMFF.

This clone has a handful of counts. The TCRdb protein comes from a much larger clone and disagrees with this DNA's translation at residue 5, likely due to a read error; the protein given here is derived from the DNA. The gene calls are TRDV2 and TRDJ2; 7 bases are shared with TRDD3. The ends lost 3 bases at V and 0 bases at J; junction bases unmatched: 6. The CDR3 contains 16 residues. Germline assignment: CDR1 GEAIGNYY and CDR2 EKD. CDR3 amino acids: CACDALGEALTAQLFF. The CDR3 bases are TGTGCCTGTGACGCCTTGGGGGAAGCTTTGACAGCACAACTCTTCTTT.

This clone was found a few times. TCRdb's protein does not match the DNA translation at residue 14; the protein provided is translated from the DNA. This chain connects TRDV2 to TRDJ2; 9 bases map to TRDD3. There are 18 residues in the CDR3. Germline V lookup: CDR1 GEAIGNYY, CDR2 EKD. This chain's CDR3 is CACDTVPTGGALTVQLFF. The CDR3 DNA reads as TGTGCCTGTGACACCGTTCCTACTGGGGGAGCTTTGACAGTACAACTCTTCTTT.

Comments on this clone: The protein TCRdb lists belongs to a much larger clone and differs from this DNA's translation at residue 9, which points to a read error; the protein shown is made from the DNA. The genes are TRDV2 and TRDJ2; TRDD3 matches at 8 bases. CDR1 and CDR2 (germline): GEAIGNYY, EKD. With V trimmed by 1 base and J by 0 bases, 9 bases remained unmatched. The CDR3 runs to 18 residues. This chain's CDR3 is CACDTYWGSEALTAQLFF. CDR3 DNA sequence: TGTGCCTGTGACACGTACTGGGGGTCGGAAGCTTTGACAGCACAACTCTTCTTT.

Relative to its sample, this clone is medium-sized. V is TRDV2 and J is TRDJ3; 13 nucleotides line up with TRDD3. The J segment lost 2 bases and the V segment lost 1 base, leaving 1 base of the junction unmatched. The CDR3 is 18 amino acids. Germline CDR1 reads GEAIGNYY; CDR2 reads EKD. The CDR3 sequence: CACDTTGGYAWDTRQMFF. As DNA, the CDR3 is TGTGCCTGTGACACTACTGGGGGATACGCCTGGGACACCCGACAGATGTTTTTC.

Comment on this clone: One base away lies a much larger clone, so this may be a sequencing read error. The same CDR3 arises from other DNA sequences in this sample as well. V is TRDV2 and J is TRDJ3; TRDD3 matches at 7 bases. Looked up from germline, CDR1 is GEAIGNYY and CDR2 is EKD. The CDR3 totals 18 residues. V trimming: 0 bases; J trimming: 1 base; junction bases outside the gene matches: 5. As DNA, the CDR3 is TGTGCCTGTGACACCGCTGGGGGCCCGTCCTGGGACACCCGACAGATGTTTTTC. Protein: CACDTAGGPSWDTRQMFF.

This clone was counted between two and nine times. The translated DNA and TCRdb's protein are not identical at residue 10; the protein here was translated from the DNA. The chain couples TRDV2 to TRDJ3, with TRDD3 matching over 7 bases. The junction had 7 bases not matched to a gene; V was cut back by 0 bases and J by 3 bases. The germline V gene has CDR1 GEAIGNYY and CDR2 EKD. This CDR3 comprises 18 residues. CDR3 loop: CACDTVLGPIWDTRQMFF. The CDR3 DNA reads as TGTGCCTGTGACACCGTACTGGGGCCAATCTGGGACACCCGACAGATGTTTTTC.

On this clone itself: A much larger clone differs from this one at a single base, so this may be a read error. Other DNA sequences from this sample encode an identical CDR3 as well. This rearrangement joins TRDV2 to TRDJ3; 8 bases agree with TRDD3. In germline, CDR1 is GEAIGNYY, CDR2 EKD. The CDR3 length is 19 residues. CDR3 nucleotides: TGTGCCTGTGACACCTGGGGGATCCTGGCCTCCTGGGACACCCGGCAGATGTTTTTC. Amino acid sequence: CACDTWGILASWDTRQMFF.

On this clone: TCRdb's protein for this DNA is that of a much larger clone and differs from the translation at residue 14, likely a read error; the protein shown is the DNA translation. The chain uses TRDV2 and TRDJ3, with 12 bases aligning to TRDD3. The CDR3 covers 20 residues. The germline V gene has CDR1 GEAIGNYY and CDR2 EKD. This CDR3 is CACDTVVLGDTDWGTRQMFF. DNA of the CDR3: TGTGCCTGTGACACCGTCGTACTGGGGGATACAGACTGGGGCACCCGACAGATGTTTTTC.

The chain carries TRDV2 and TRDJ2; 13 bases are a match to TRDD3. The CDR3 has 17 amino acids. V was pared by 3 bases and J by 6 bases, with 9 bases of the junction left unmatched. CDR1 GEAIGNYY and CDR2 EKD come from the germline V gene. The DNA of the CDR3 is TGTGCCTGTGACGAGTACTGGGGGATACGAGAGGCAGCACAACTCTTCTTT. Residues: CACDEYWGIREAAQLFF.

Concerning this clone itself: A far larger clone is just one base off, so this is likely a read error. This specimen includes other DNA sequences encoding the same CDR3. The DNA for the CDR3 is TGTGCCTGTGACACCTTACTGGGGAGCTCCTGGGACACCCGACAGATGTTCTTC. It specifies CACDTLLGSSWDTRQMFF. The J gene is TRDJ3, the V gene TRDV2; 7 bases agree with TRDD3. The CDR3 spans 18 residues. The germline CDR1 and CDR2 sequences are GEAIGNYY and EKD.

This clone was seen only a few times. A read error likely explains this, since a far larger clone differs by one base. Here the CDR3 DNA reads TGTGCCTGTGACCTACTGGGGGATACCTTGGACACCCGACAGATGTTTTTC. It yields the protein CACDLLGDTLDTRQMFF. The rearrangement links TRDV2 to TRDJ3; TRDD3 agrees at 12 bases. In germline, CDR1 is GEAIGNYY, CDR2 EKD. After removal of 3 bases from V and 6 bases from J, the junction contained 5 bases not matched to a gene. CDR3 length equals 17 residues.

This clone was counted only a few times. It differs at one base from a far larger clone, so likely a read error. The V gene is TRDV2, the J gene TRDJ3; TRDD3 matches 11 bases. The germline gives CDR1 GEAIGNYY, CDR2 EKD. CDR3 length: 19 residues. CDR3 sequence (DNA): TGTGCCTGTGACACCGTACTGGGGGATAGCTCCTGGGACACCCGACAGTTGTTTTTC. This encodes CACDTVLGDSSWDTRQLFF.

Note on this clone: The protein TCRdb gives is from a much larger clone and does not agree with this DNA's translation at residue 13, likely a read error; the protein shown here comes from the DNA. This chain uses TRDV2 with TRDJ2, with 10 bases matching TRDD3. In germline, CDR1 is GEAIGNYY, CDR2 EKD. The CDR3 sequence is 16 residues long. The CDR3 DNA sequence: TGTGCCTGTGACACCTTGGGGGATACTTTGACAGCACGACTCTTCTTT. Protein product: CACDTLGDTLTARLFF.

This clone is categorized as medium-sized. The chain recombines TRDV2 with TRDJ3, with D maybe TRDD3 (6 bases). V gave up 3 bases and J gave up 0 bases, with 20 bases separating them. CDR1 is GEAIGNYY and CDR2 is EKD in the germline V gene. This CDR3 region has 20 residues. CDR3 coding DNA: TGTGCCTGTGACTCCGTCGACTGGGCGATACCCTCCTGGGACACCCGACAGATGTTTTTC. Protein: CACDSVDWAIPSWDTRQMFF.

As concerns this clone: Given a far larger clone just one base away, this is likely a sequencing read error. Other DNA sequences in the same sample also yield this CDR3. The V gene is TRDV2, the J gene TRDJ3; TRDD3 matches at 12 bases. Per the germline V gene, CDR1 is GEAIGNYY and CDR2 is EKD. This CDR3 region has 21 residues. CDR3 protein: CACDTVLGDTRSSWDTRQMFF. The CDR3 region has the DNA TGTGCTTGTGACACCGTACTGGGGGATACCCGAAGCTCCTGGGACACCCGACAGATGTTTTTC.

This clone was seen a handful of times. This may come from a read error, since a much larger clone is one base off. The genes are TRDV2 and TRDJ1, with a tentative D call TRDD3 (6 bases). V was clipped by 1 base and J by 0 bases, with 14 bases between them. Germline V gives CDR1 GEAIGNYY, CDR2 EKD. This CDR3 contains 16 residues. This CDR3 is CACDTLGATNTDKLIF. As DNA, the CDR3 is TGTGCCTGTGACACGTTGGGGGCTACGAACACCGATAAACTCATCTTT.

This clone is medium-sized. The chain recombines TRDV2 with TRDJ3; 9 nucleotides align to TRDD3. There are 19 residues in the CDR3. V shed 3 bases and J 2 bases; nucleotides not matched to a gene: 10. Germline V gene lookup returns CDR1 GEAIGNYY and CDR2 EKD. Here the CDR3 DNA reads TGTGCCTGTGACCCCCTGGGGGATCCCTATACCTGGGACACCCGACAGATGTTTTTC. This gives the protein CACDPLGDPYTWDTRQMFF.

This clone was seen a few times. TCRdb's protein for this DNA is that of a much larger clone and differs from the translation at residue 11, likely a read error; the protein shown is the DNA translation. The chain couples TRDV2 to TRDJ3, with TRDD3 matching over 8 bases. V dropped 1 base and J dropped 0; count of bases not matched to a gene: 10. Per germline, CDR1 GEAIGNYY and CDR2 EKD. The CDR3 extends over 20 amino acids. The DNA for the CDR3 is TGTGCCTGTGACACTTTTACTGGGGGCCGAATCTCCTGGGACACCCGACAGATGTTTTTC. Translating gives CACDTFTGGRISWDTRQMFF.